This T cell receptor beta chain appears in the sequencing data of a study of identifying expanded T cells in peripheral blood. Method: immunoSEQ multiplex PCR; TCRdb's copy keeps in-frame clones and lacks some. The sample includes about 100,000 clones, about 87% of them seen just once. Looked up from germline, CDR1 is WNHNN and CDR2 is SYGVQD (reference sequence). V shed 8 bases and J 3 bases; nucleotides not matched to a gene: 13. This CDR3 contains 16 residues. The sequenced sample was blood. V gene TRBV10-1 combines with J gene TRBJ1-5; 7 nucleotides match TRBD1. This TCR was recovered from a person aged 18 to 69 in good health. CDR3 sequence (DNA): TGCGCCAGCCGAAGGCAGGGGGGAATCGACAATCAGCCCCAGCATTTT. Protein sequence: CASRRQGGIDNQPQHF.